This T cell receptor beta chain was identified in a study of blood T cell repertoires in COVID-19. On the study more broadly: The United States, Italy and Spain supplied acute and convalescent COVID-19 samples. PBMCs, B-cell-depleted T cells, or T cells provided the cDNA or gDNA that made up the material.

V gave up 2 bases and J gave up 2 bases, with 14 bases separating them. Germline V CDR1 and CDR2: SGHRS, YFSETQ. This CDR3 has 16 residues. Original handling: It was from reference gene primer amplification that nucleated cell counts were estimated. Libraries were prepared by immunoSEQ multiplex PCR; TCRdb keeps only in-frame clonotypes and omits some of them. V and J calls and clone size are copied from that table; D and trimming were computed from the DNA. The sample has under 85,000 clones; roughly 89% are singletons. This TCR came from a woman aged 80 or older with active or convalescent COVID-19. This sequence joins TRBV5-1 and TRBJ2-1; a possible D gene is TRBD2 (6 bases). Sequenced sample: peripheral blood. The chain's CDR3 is CASSFGGRGTYNEQFF. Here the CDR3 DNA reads TGCGCCAGCAGCTTTGGAGGGAGAGGGACCTACAATGAGCAGTTCTTC.